This TCR beta chain comes out of a study of PD-L1 blockade in urothelial cancer. Study-wide background: About 90% of the roughly 29 patients were men who had bladder-origin urothelial cancer. Samples came from 3 weeks, at the second dose, and 6 weeks into treatment. Patients had received 0 to 3 prior chemotherapy regimens. Regarding the study as a whole: Below-median pretreatment blood TCR clonality was associated with improved progression-free and overall survival.

Specified time point: peripheral blood 6 weeks after treatment start. Concerning this clone itself: What it binds is unknown.

V was pared by 5 bases and J by 0 bases, with 20 bases between. The CDR3 covers 18 residues. Sequencing was performed with immunoSEQ multiplex PCR; in TCRdb, only in-frame clones are kept and a portion is missing. In the table there are about 41,000 clones, 70% to 90% of which are singletons. Sample: PBMCs, taken around atezolizumab (anti-PD-L1) treatment. This rearrangement joins TRBV6-7 to TRBJ2-4, with a tentative D call TRBD2 (6 bases). TRBV6-7 is designated an ORF whose function remains uncertain. The sequence derives from a man in his 70s with urothelial cancer. Written as DNA, the CDR3 is TGTGCCAGCAGTCGACGGGAGCCTAATACACTAGCCAAAAACATTCAGTACTTC. Amino acid sequence: CASSRREPNTLAKNIQYF.